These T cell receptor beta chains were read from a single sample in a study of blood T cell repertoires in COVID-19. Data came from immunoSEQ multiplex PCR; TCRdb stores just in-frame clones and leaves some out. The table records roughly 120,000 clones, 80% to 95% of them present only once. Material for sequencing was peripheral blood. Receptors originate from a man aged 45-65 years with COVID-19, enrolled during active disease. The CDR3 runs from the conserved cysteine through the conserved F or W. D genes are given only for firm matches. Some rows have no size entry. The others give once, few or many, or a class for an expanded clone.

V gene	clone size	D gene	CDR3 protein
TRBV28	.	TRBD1	CASSPWTGAGELFF
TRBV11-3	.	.	CANVSGRSYNEQFF
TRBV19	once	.	CASSQPGGGNTIYF
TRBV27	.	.	CASSGIRDAGTGELFF
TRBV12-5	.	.	CASGLDEREAFF
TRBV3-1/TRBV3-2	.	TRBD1	CASSRSWDRSYEQYF
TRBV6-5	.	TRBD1	CASSYTGTGVDSPLHF
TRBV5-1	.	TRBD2	CASSLDTSGRVYF
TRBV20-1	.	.	CSAGGSPLHF
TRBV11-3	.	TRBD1	CASSWGTGSANEQFF
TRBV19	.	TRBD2	CASSILDWAGVTSYEQYF
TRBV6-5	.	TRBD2	CASSLGTSGDYEQYF
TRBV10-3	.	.	CAISTSPSSTDTQYF